These T cell receptor beta chains were read from a single sample in a study of blood T cell repertoires in COVID-19. Produced via immunoSEQ multiplex PCR; TCRdb's table is partial and in-frame only. Among over 200,000 clones, about 93% were seen once, and the ten largest hold 0.82%. The sample was peripheral blood. These TCRs come from a man between 60 and 75 years old with COVID-19, enrolled during active disease. The CDR3 runs from the conserved cysteine through the conserved F or W. The order of the fields is J gene, clone size, D gene, V gene, CDR3 protein, CDR3 DNA. A D gene is named only where the DNA matches it firmly. Size tells how often a clone was seen (once, few, many) or the class of an expanded clone, and some rows leave it out.

j_call: TRBJ1-6
clone_size: -
d_call: -
v_call: TRBV5-1
cdr3_aa: CASSLGAGAVNSPLHF
cdr3_nt: TGCGCCAGCAGCTTGGGCGCGGGGGCGGTAAATTCACCCCTCCACTTT

j_call: TRBJ1-6
clone_size: -
d_call: -
v_call: TRBV2
cdr3_aa: CASIGGGKVANSPLHF
cdr3_nt: TGTGCCAGCATCGGGGGGGGGAAAGTGGCGAATTCACCCCTCCACTTT

j_call: TRBJ2-7
clone_size: -
d_call: -
v_call: TRBV10-3
cdr3_aa: CAIRAAHEQYF
cdr3_nt: TGTGCCATCAGAGCGGCGCACGAGCAGTACTTC

j_call: TRBJ1-2
clone_size: -
d_call: -
v_call: TRBV28
cdr3_aa: CASGNRRGGYTF
cdr3_nt: TGTGCCAGCGGAAATAGGCGGGGCGGGTACACCTTC

j_call: TRBJ1-6
clone_size: -
d_call: -
v_call: TRBV6-1
cdr3_aa: CASSEAQASSYNSPLHF
cdr3_nt: TGTGCCAGCAGTGAAGCGCAGGCGAGCTCCTATAATTCACCCCTCCACTTT

j_call: TRBJ1-3
clone_size: few
d_call: -
v_call: TRBV20-1
cdr3_aa: CSASRQGRLGNTIYF
cdr3_nt: TGCAGTGCTAGTCGTCAGGGGAGATTAGGAAACACCATATATTTT

j_call: TRBJ1-6
clone_size: -
d_call: -
v_call: TRBV18
cdr3_aa: CASSPGTSYNSPLHF
cdr3_nt: TGTGCCAGCTCACCAGGTACGAGTTATAATTCACCCCTCCACTTT

j_call: TRBJ2-1
clone_size: -
d_call: TRBD1
v_call: TRBV3-1/TRBV3-2
cdr3_aa: CASSIDRVGHNEQFF
cdr3_nt: TGTGCCAGCAGTATCGACAGGGTAGGACACAATGAGCAGTTCTTC

j_call: TRBJ1-6
clone_size: -
d_call: -
v_call: TRBV7-2
cdr3_aa: CASSFQGYSPLHF
cdr3_nt: TGTGCCAGCAGCTTTCAGGGTTATTCACCCCTCCACTTT

j_call: TRBJ1-4
clone_size: -
d_call: TRBD1
v_call: TRBV29-1
cdr3_aa: CSVGQGGTTNEKLFF
cdr3_nt: TGCAGCGTAGGACAGGGGGGTACAACTAATGAAAAACTGTTTTTT

j_call: TRBJ2-1
clone_size: -
d_call: TRBD2
v_call: TRBV10-3
cdr3_aa: CAISESFGTRRLNEQFF
cdr3_nt: TGTGCCATCAGTGAGTCGTTCGGGACTAGAAGGCTCAATGAGCAGTTCTTC

j_call: TRBJ2-3
clone_size: once
d_call: TRBD1
v_call: TRBV2
cdr3_aa: CASRLATGATDTQYF
cdr3_nt: TGTGCCAGCAGGCTAGCGACAGGGGCCACAGATACGCAGTATTTT

j_call: TRBJ2-1
clone_size: -
d_call: TRBD2
v_call: TRBV14
cdr3_aa: CASSRLTSGNNEQFF
cdr3_nt: TGTGCCAGCAGCCGGCTGACTAGCGGAAACAATGAGCAGTTCTTC

j_call: TRBJ1-1
clone_size: once
d_call: -
v_call: TRBV3-1/TRBV3-2
cdr3_aa: CASSQDLGTGIEAFF
cdr3_nt: TGTGCCAGCAGCCAAGATCTGGGCACAGGAATTGAAGCTTTCTTT

j_call: TRBJ1-6
clone_size: -
d_call: -
v_call: TRBV3-1/TRBV3-2
cdr3_aa: CASSQDRDSPLHF
cdr3_nt: TGTGCCAGCAGCCAAGATCGGGATTCACCCCTCCACTTT

j_call: TRBJ2-1
clone_size: -
d_call: TRBD1
v_call: TRBV16
cdr3_aa: CASSRRQGGTEQFF
cdr3_nt: TGTGCCAGCAGCCGAAGACAGGGTGGTACTGAGCAGTTCTTC

j_call: TRBJ1-5
clone_size: -
d_call: -
v_call: TRBV21-1
cdr3_aa: CASSTPTGEEQPQHF
cdr3_nt: TGTGCCAGCAGCACCCCGACAGGGGAGGAACAGCCCCAGCATTTT

j_call: TRBJ1-1
clone_size: -
d_call: -
v_call: TRBV27
cdr3_aa: CASSLWPGLNTEAFF
cdr3_nt: TGTGCCAGCAGTTTATGGCCCGGGTTGAACACTGAAGCTTTCTTT

j_call: TRBJ1-4
clone_size: -
d_call: -
v_call: TRBV9
cdr3_aa: CASSTDSPNEKLFF
cdr3_nt: TGTGCCAGCAGCACGGACAGCCCTAATGAAAAACTGTTTTTT

j_call: TRBJ1-2
clone_size: -
d_call: -
v_call: TRBV15
cdr3_aa: CATSRGSATAGGYTF
cdr3_nt: TGTGCCACCAGCAGAGGATCCGCTACCGCGGGCGGCTACACCTTC

j_call: TRBJ1-3
clone_size: -
d_call: -
v_call: TRBV7-8
cdr3_aa: CASGQSSGNTIYF
cdr3_nt: TGTGCCAGCGGACAGAGCTCTGGAAACACCATATATTTT

j_call: TRBJ2-2
clone_size: -
d_call: -
v_call: TRBV28
cdr3_aa: CASSLFSKGSRGTGELFF
cdr3_nt: TGTGCCAGCAGTTTATTTAGCAAGGGATCAAGGGGCACCGGGGAGCTGTTTTTT

j_call: TRBJ2-3
clone_size: -
d_call: -
v_call: TRBV30
cdr3_aa: CAWSAGTLKTSTDTQYF
cdr3_nt: TGTGCCTGGAGTGCTGGGACTTTGAAGACTAGCACAGATACGCAGTATTTT

j_call: TRBJ2-7
clone_size: -
d_call: TRBD1
v_call: TRBV18
cdr3_aa: CASSSGTGPYEQYF
cdr3_nt: TGTGCCAGCTCCTCCGGGACAGGTCCCTACGAGCAGTACTTC

j_call: TRBJ2-3
clone_size: -
d_call: TRBD2
v_call: TRBV9
cdr3_aa: CASNLSPGTTTDTQYF
cdr3_nt: TGTGCCAGCAACCTTAGCCCCGGGACTACGACAGATACGCAGTATTTT

j_call: TRBJ2-7
clone_size: -
d_call: -
v_call: TRBV6-5
cdr3_aa: CASSYGSPYEQYF
cdr3_nt: TGTGCCAGCAGTTACGGTAGTCCCTACGAGCAGTACTTC

j_call: TRBJ2-1
clone_size: once
d_call: -
v_call: TRBV3-1/TRBV3-2
cdr3_aa: CASSQYDGRGSNEQFF
cdr3_nt: TGTGCCAGCAGCCAATATGACGGGAGAGGGTCCAATGAGCAGTTCTTC

j_call: TRBJ2-2
clone_size: -
d_call: TRBD1
v_call: TRBV28
cdr3_aa: CASSRDRAPNTGELFF
cdr3_nt: TGTGCCAGCAGCCGGGACAGGGCACCGAACACCGGGGAGCTGTTTTTT

j_call: TRBJ2-7
clone_size: -
d_call: TRBD1
v_call: TRBV6-2/TRBV6-3
cdr3_aa: CASRPFRDRGHEQYF
cdr3_nt: TGTGCCAGCAGGCCTTTCCGGGACAGGGGCCACGAGCAGTACTTC

j_call: TRBJ2-2
clone_size: -
d_call: TRBD2
v_call: TRBV5-5
cdr3_aa: CASSQAGATGELFF
cdr3_nt: TGTGCCAGCAGCCAAGCGGGAGCCACCGGGGAGCTGTTTTTT

j_call: TRBJ2-2
clone_size: -
d_call: -
v_call: TRBV27
cdr3_aa: CASSFGRNTGELFF
cdr3_nt: TGTGCCAGCAGTTTCGGTAGAAACACCGGGGAGCTGTTTTTT

j_call: TRBJ2-2
clone_size: -
d_call: TRBD2
v_call: TRBV4-3
cdr3_aa: CASRERAGVSTGELFF
cdr3_nt: TGCGCCAGCAGGGAGAGGGCGGGAGTGTCCACCGGGGAGCTGTTTTTT

j_call: TRBJ2-2
clone_size: -
d_call: TRBD1
v_call: TRBV9
cdr3_aa: CASSGDRESGELFF
cdr3_nt: TGTGCCAGCAGCGGGGACAGGGAGTCCGGGGAGCTGTTTTTT

j_call: TRBJ1-4
clone_size: once
d_call: TRBD1
v_call: TRBV18
cdr3_aa: CASSSGTGEKLFF
cdr3_nt: TGTGCCAGCTCGTCCGGGACAGGAGAAAAACTGTTTTTT

j_call: TRBJ1-1
clone_size: -
d_call: TRBD1
v_call: TRBV7-2
cdr3_aa: CASSLEGQVAHKAFF
cdr3_nt: TGTGCCAGCAGCCTCGAAGGACAGGTTGCCCACAAAGCTTTCTTT

j_call: TRBJ2-1
clone_size: -
d_call: -
v_call: TRBV28
cdr3_aa: CASSLAGGGRSGNEQFF
cdr3_nt: TGTGCCAGCAGTTTGGCGGGCGGAGGACGCTCGGGGAATGAGCAGTTCTTC

j_call: TRBJ2-6
clone_size: -
d_call: TRBD1
v_call: TRBV18
cdr3_aa: CASSPRTGDSGANVLTF
cdr3_nt: TGTGCCAGCTCACCCCGGACAGGGGACTCCGGGGCCAACGTCCTGACTTTC

j_call: TRBJ2-7
clone_size: few
d_call: -
v_call: TRBV11-2
cdr3_aa: CASSFQGPSPYEQYF
cdr3_nt: TGTGCCAGCAGCTTCCAGGGCCCGAGCCCCTACGAGCAGTACTTC

j_call: TRBJ2-1
clone_size: -
d_call: TRBD1
v_call: TRBV5-1
cdr3_aa: CASSSDRGPYNEQFF
cdr3_nt: TGCGCCAGCAGCTCCGACAGGGGACCCTACAATGAGCAGTTCTTC

j_call: TRBJ2-7
clone_size: -
d_call: -
v_call: TRBV19
cdr3_aa: CASSIGLGEEQYF
cdr3_nt: TGTGCCAGTAGTATAGGGTTGGGAGAGGAGCAGTACTTC

j_call: TRBJ2-7
clone_size: -
d_call: TRBD2
v_call: TRBV5-1
cdr3_aa: CASSPAPGLAERGYAEQYF
cdr3_nt: TGCGCCAGCAGCCCCGCACCGGGACTAGCGGAGCGAGGTTACGCGGAGCAGTACTTC

j_call: TRBJ1-2
clone_size: -
d_call: TRBD1
v_call: TRBV5-4
cdr3_aa: CASSRDRANYGYTF
cdr3_nt: TGTGCCAGCAGCAGGGACAGGGCGAACTATGGCTACACCTTC

j_call: TRBJ1-1
clone_size: -
d_call: TRBD1
v_call: TRBV5-1
cdr3_aa: CASSSRQGERGTEAFF
cdr3_nt: TGCGCCAGCAGCTCCAGACAGGGGGAGAGGGGCACTGAAGCTTTCTTT

j_call: TRBJ2-5
clone_size: -
d_call: -
v_call: TRBV14
cdr3_aa: CASRPQGSLQETQYF
cdr3_nt: TGTGCCAGCAGGCCACAGGGTTCCTTACAAGAGACCCAGTACTTC

j_call: TRBJ1-6
clone_size: once
d_call: -
v_call: TRBV7-9
cdr3_aa: CAIRSELSSPLHF
cdr3_nt: TGTGCCATCCGTAGTGAGTTAAGTTCACCCCTCCACTTT

j_call: TRBJ1-4
clone_size: -
d_call: TRBD1
v_call: TRBV30
cdr3_aa: CAWNRGPNEKLFF
cdr3_nt: TGTGCCTGGAACAGGGGACCAAATGAAAAACTGTTTTTT

j_call: TRBJ1-2
clone_size: -
d_call: TRBD1
v_call: TRBV27
cdr3_aa: CASSPDSGQRNYGYTF
cdr3_nt: TGTGCCAGCAGTCCTGACTCGGGACAGAGGAACTATGGCTACACCTTC

j_call: TRBJ1-5
clone_size: -
d_call: -
v_call: TRBV9
cdr3_aa: CASSVEGGNQPQHF
cdr3_nt: TGTGCCAGCAGCGTAGAGGGGGGCAATCAGCCCCAGCATTTT

j_call: TRBJ2-1
clone_size: -
d_call: TRBD2
v_call: TRBV27
cdr3_aa: CASSLLAGRGDEQFF
cdr3_nt: TGTGCCAGCAGTTTACTAGCGGGAAGGGGCGATGAGCAGTTCTTC

j_call: TRBJ1-1
clone_size: -
d_call: -
v_call: TRBV6-6
cdr3_aa: CASSLYSHRGSNTEAFF
cdr3_nt: TGTGCCAGCAGTCTCTACTCCCACAGAGGGTCGAACACTGAAGCTTTCTTT

j_call: TRBJ2-2
clone_size: -
d_call: TRBD2
v_call: TRBV27
cdr3_aa: CASSFGRGANTGELFF
cdr3_nt: TGTGCCAGCAGTTTTGGGCGGGGGGCGAACACCGGGGAGCTGTTTTTT

j_call: TRBJ2-7
clone_size: -
d_call: TRBD1
v_call: TRBV19
cdr3_aa: CASRPSTGGSYEQYF
cdr3_nt: TGTGCCAGTAGGCCCTCGACAGGGGGCTCCTACGAGCAGTACTTC

j_call: TRBJ2-2
clone_size: -
d_call: -
v_call: TRBV9
cdr3_aa: CASSPLGAVGTGELFF
cdr3_nt: TGTGCCAGCAGTCCCTTAGGGGCGGTGGGCACCGGGGAGCTGTTTTTT

j_call: TRBJ1-4
clone_size: -
d_call: -
v_call: TRBV30
cdr3_aa: CAWTPGHSANEKLFF
cdr3_nt: TGTGCCTGGACACCGGGACATTCGGCTAATGAAAAACTGTTTTTT

j_call: TRBJ2-1
clone_size: -
d_call: -
v_call: TRBV5-1
cdr3_aa: CASSLAQNNEQFF
cdr3_nt: TGCGCCAGCAGCTTGGCCCAAAACAATGAGCAGTTCTTC

j_call: TRBJ1-3
clone_size: -
d_call: TRBD1
v_call: TRBV29-1
cdr3_aa: CSVDSGGSGNTIYF
cdr3_nt: TGCAGCGTCGACTCAGGGGGCTCTGGAAACACCATATATTTT

j_call: TRBJ2-7
clone_size: -
d_call: -
v_call: TRBV27
cdr3_aa: CASGPRPYEQYF
cdr3_nt: TGTGCCAGCGGCCCGCGGCCCTACGAGCAGTACTTC

j_call: TRBJ2-7
clone_size: few
d_call: TRBD2
v_call: TRBV4-1
cdr3_aa: CASSLSGTSGYEQYF
cdr3_nt: TGCGCCAGCAGCTTATCCGGGACTAGCGGCTACGAGCAGTACTTC